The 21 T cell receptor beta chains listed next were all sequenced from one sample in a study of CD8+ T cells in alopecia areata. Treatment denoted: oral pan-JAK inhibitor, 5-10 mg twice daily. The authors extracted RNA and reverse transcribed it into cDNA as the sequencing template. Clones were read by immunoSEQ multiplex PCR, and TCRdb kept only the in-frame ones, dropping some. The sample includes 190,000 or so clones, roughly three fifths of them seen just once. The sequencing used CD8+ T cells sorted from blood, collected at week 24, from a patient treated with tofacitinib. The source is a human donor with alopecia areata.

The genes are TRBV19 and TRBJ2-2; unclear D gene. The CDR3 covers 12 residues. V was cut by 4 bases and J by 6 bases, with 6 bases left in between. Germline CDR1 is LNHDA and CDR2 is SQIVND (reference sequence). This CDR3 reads CASSTRPGELFF. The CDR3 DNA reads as TGTGCCAGTAGTACTCGTCCCGGGGAGCTGTTTTTT.

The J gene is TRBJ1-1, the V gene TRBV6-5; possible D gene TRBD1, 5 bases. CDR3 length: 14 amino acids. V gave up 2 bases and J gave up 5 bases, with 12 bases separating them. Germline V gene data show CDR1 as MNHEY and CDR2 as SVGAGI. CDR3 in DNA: TGTGCCAGCAGTTACGGGTGGGGCGGGACTGAAGCTTTCTTT. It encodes CASSYGWGGTEAFF.

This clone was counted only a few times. CDR3: CASSQGPSSSYEQYF. The CDR3 region has the DNA TGCGCCAGCAGCCAAGGGCCCTCAAGCTCCTACGAGCAGTACTTC. V and J are TRBV4-1 and TRBJ2-7, with no clear D. In germline, CDR1 is MGHRA, CDR2 YSYEKL. This CDR3 comprises 15 residues. Trimming took off 1 base at V and 0 bases at J, with 10 bases between the two ends.

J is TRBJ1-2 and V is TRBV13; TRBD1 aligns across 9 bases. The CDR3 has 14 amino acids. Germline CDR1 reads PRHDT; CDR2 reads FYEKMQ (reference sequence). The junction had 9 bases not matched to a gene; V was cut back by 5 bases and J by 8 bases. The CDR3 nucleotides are TGTGCCAGCAGCACCAGGACAGGGGCGGGCGGCTACACCTTC. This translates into CASSTRTGAGGYTF.

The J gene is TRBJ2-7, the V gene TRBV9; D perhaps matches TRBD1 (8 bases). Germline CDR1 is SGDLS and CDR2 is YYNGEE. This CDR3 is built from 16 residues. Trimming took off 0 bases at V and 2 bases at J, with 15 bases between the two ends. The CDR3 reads CASSVERDRTPYEQYF. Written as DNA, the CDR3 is TGTGCCAGCAGCGTAGAGCGGGACAGGACCCCCTACGAGCAGTACTTC.

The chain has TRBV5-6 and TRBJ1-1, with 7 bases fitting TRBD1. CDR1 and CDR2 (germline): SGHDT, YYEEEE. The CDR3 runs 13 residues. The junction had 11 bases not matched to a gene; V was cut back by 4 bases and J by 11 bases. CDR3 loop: CASSTGTDPGAFF. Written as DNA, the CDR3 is TGTGCCAGCAGCACGGGGACAGACCCTGGGGCTTTCTTT.

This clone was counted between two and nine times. In DNA form, the CDR3 reads TGCAGCGCCCGTTCGGGCACGGGTAGGGATGAGCAGTTCTTC. Translated, it gives CSARSGTGRDEQFF. The rearrangement links TRBV29-1 to TRBJ2-1; no reliable D call. Germline V gene sequence: CDR1 SQVTM, CDR2 ANQGSEA. V was clipped by 7 bases and J by 8 bases, with 21 bases between them. The CDR3 runs to 14 residues.

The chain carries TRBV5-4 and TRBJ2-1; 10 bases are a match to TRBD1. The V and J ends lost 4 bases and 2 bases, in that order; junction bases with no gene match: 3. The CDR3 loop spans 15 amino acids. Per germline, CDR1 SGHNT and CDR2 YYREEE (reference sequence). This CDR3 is CASSPGTGAYNEQFF. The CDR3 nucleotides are TGTGCCAGCAGCCCCGGGACAGGGGCCTACAATGAGCAGTTCTTC.

This CDR3 reads CASPSGDRVVYGYTF. The CDR3 nucleotides read TGTGCCAGCCCCTCGGGGGATCGCGTAGTCTATGGCTACACCTTC. The chain has TRBV7-2 and TRBJ1-2, with D possibly being TRBD1 (5 bases). Germline CDR1 reads SGHTA; CDR2 reads FQGNSA. The CDR3 spans 15 residues. Trimming stripped 8 bases from V and 4 bases from J, with 20 bases between.

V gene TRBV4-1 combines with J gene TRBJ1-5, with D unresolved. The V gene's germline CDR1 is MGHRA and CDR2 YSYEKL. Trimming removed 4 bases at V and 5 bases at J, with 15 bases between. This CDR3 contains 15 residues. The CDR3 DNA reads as TGCGCCAGCAGCCTCTACCCGTCAGAAGATCAGCCCCAGCATTTT. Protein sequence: CASSLYPSEDQPQHF.

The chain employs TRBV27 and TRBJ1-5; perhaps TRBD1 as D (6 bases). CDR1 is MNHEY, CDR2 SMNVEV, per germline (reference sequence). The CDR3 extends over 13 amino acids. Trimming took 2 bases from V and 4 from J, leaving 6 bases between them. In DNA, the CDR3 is TGTGCCAGCAGTTTAAGGGGGAATCAGCCCCAGCATTTT. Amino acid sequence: CASSLRGNQPQHF.

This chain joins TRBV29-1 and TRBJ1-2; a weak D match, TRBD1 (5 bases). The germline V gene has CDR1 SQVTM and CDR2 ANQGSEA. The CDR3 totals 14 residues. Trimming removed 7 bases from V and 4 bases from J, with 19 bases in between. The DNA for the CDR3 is TGCAGCGCGGAGGAAACAGGCAAATTCTATGGCTACACCTTC. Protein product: CSAEETGKFYGYTF.

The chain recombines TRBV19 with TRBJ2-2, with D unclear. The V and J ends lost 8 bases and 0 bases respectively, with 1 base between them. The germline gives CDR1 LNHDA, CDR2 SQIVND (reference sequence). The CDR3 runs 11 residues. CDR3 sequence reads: CASANTGELFF. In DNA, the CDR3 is TGTGCCAGTGCGAACACCGGGGAGCTGTTTTTT. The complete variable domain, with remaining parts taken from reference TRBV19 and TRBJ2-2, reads DGGITQSPKYLFRKEGQNVTLSCEQNLNHDAMYWYRQDPGQGLRLIYYSQIVNDFQKGDIAEGYSVSREKKESFPLTVTSAQKNPTAFYLCASANTGELFFGEGSRLTVL.

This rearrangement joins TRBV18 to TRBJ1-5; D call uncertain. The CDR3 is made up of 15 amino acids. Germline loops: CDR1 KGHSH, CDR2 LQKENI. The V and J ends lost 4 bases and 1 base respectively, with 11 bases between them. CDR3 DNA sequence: TGTGCCAGCTCACTGAGAACAGAGAGCAATCAGCCCCAGCATTTT. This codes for CASSLRTESNQPQHF.

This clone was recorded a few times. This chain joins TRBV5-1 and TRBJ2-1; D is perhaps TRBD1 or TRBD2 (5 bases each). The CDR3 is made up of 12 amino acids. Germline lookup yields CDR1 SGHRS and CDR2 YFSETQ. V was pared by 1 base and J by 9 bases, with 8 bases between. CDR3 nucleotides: TGCGCCAGCAGCTTGTCCGGGGCTGAGCAGTTCTTC. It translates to CASSLSGAEQFF.

In DNA form, the CDR3 reads TGTGCCAGCAGCCCAGGGCCGGTTGAAGCTTTCTTT. It translates to CASSPGPVEAFF. The chain recombines TRBV9 with TRBJ1-1; D perhaps matches TRBD1 (5 bases). Per the germline V gene, CDR1 is SGDLS and CDR2 is YYNGEE. The CDR3 has 12 amino acids. Deletions cut 4 bases from V and 7 bases from J, with 11 bases between.

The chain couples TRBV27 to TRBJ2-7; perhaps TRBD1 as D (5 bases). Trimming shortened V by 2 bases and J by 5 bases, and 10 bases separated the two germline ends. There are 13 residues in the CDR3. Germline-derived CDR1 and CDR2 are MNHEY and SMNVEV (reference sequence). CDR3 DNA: TGTGCCAGCAGTTTAGTTCAGGGTGACGAGCAGTACTTC. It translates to CASSLVQGDEQYF.

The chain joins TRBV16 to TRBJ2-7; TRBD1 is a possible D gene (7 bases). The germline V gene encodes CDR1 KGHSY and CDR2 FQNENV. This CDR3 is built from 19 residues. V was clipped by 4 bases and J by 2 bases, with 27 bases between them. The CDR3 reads CASSLSQADRAGGTYEQYF. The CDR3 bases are TGTGCCAGCAGCCTCTCCCAGGCCGACAGGGCCGGGGGAACCTACGAGCAGTACTTC.

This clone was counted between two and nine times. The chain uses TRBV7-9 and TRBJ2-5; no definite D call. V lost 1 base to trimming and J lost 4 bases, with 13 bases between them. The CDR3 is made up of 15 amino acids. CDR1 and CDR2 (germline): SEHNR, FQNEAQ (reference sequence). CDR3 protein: CASSLVTLGRETQYF. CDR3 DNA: TGTGCCAGCAGCTTAGTCACCCTCGGGCGAGAGACCCAGTACTTC.

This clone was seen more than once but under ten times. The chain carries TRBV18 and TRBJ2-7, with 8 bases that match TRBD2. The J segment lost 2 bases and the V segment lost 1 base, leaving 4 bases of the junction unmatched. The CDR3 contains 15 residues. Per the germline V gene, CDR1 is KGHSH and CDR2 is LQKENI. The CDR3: CASSPLAGGTYEQYF. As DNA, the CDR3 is TGTGCCAGCTCACCACTGGCGGGGGGTACCTACGAGCAGTACTTC.

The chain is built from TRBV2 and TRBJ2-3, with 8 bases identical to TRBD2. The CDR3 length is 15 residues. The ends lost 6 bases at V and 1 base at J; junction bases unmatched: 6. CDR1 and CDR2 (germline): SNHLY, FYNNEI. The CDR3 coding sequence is TGTGCCAGCAGGATAGCGGGGCGCCGCACAGATACGCAGTATTTT. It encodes CASRIAGRRTDTQYF.